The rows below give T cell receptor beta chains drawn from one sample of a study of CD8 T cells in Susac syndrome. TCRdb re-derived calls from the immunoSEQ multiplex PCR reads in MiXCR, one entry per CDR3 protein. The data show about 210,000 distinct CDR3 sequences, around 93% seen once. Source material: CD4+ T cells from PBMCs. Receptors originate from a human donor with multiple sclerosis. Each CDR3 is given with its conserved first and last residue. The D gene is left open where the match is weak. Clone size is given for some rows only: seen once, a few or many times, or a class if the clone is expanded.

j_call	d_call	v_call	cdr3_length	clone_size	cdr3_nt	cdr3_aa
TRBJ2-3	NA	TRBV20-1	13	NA	TGCAGTGCTAGGGTTGCGGGGAGAGATACGCAGTATTTT	CSARVAGRDTQYF
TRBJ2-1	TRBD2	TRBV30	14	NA	TGTGCCTGGAGCGGGCGGGGGGCCTACAATGAGCAGTTCTTC	CAWSGRGAYNEQFF
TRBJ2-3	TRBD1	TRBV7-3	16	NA	TGTGCCAGCAGCCCAACCACAGGGGGAGGATCAGATACGCAGTATTTT	CASSPTTGGGSDTQYF
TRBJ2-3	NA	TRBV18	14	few	TGTGCCAGCTCACCGTCTGGGGGCAGCGATACGCAGTATTTT	CASSPSGGSDTQYF
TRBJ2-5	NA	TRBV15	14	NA	TGTGCCACCAGCAGAGGGGGGGTCCAAGAGACCCAGTACTTC	CATSRGGVQETQYF
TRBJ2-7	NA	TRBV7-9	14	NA	TGTGCCAGCAGAACCGGGGACTGGCCTGGCGAGCAGTACTTC	CASRTGDWPGEQYF
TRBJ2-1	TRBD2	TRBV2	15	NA	TGTGCCAGCAGACCGTATACTAGCGGGGGGCCGGAGCAGTTCTTC	CASRPYTSGGPEQFF
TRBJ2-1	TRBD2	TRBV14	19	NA	TGTGCCAGCAGCCAAAGTCTAGCGGGAGGCGTGAGCTCCTACAATGAGCAGTTCTTC	CASSQSLAGGVSSYNEQFF
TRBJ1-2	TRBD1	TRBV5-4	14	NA	TGTGCCAGCAGCGGGACAGGGGGCTCTCTCGGCTACACCTTC	CASSGTGGSLGYTF
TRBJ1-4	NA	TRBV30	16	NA	TGTGCCTGGAGTGTTGGGACCCCGAGGACTAATGAAAAACTGTTTTTT	CAWSVGTPRTNEKLFF
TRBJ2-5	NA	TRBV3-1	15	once	TGTGCCAGCAGACGGACGGGCGGGATGGGAGAGACCCAGTACTTC	CASRRTGGMGETQYF
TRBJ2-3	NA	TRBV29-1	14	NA	TGCAGCGTTGAAGTGGGGACCCTCACAGATACGCAGTATTTT	CSVEVGTLTDTQYF
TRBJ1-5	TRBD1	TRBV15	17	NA	TGTGCCACCAGCAGACAGGGGGAGGAAGGGAGCAATCAGCCCCAGCATTTT	CATSRQGEEGSNQPQHF
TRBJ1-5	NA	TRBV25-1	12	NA	TGTGCCAGCAGTAAGGAGGGATGGCCCCAGCATTTT	CASSKEGWPQHF
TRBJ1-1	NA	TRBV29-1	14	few	TGCAGCTCCACCCCGGGTGGGGCGGACACTGAAGCTTTCTTT	CSSTPGGADTEAFF
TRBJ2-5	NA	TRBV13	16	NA	TGTGCCAGCAGCCGATTCACGGGGCAGCCCGCGAAGACCCAGTACTTC	CASSRFTGQPAKTQYF
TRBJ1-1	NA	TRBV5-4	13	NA	TGTGCCAGCAGCTTTCTCTCCGACACTGAAGCTTTCTTT	CASSFLSDTEAFF
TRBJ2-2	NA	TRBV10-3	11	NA	TGTGCCACCAGTAACACCGGGGAGCTGTTTTTT	CATSNTGELFF
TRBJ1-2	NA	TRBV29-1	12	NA	TGCAGCGTTGCCGAGGGGGACTATGGCTACACCTTC	CSVAEGDYGYTF
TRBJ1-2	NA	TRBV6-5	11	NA	TGTGCCAGCAGTGACCACTATGGCTACACCTTC	CASSDHYGYTF
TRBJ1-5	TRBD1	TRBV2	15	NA	TGTGCCAGCAGGCAGGGGACAGGTAGCAATCAGCCCCAGCATTTT	CASRQGTGSNQPQHF
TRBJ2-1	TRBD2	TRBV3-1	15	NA	TGTGCCAGCAGCCAAGATCTAAGCGGGGCGGGTGAGCAGTTCTTC	CASSQDLSGAGEQFF
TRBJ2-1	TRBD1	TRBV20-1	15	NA	TGCAGTGCTAACTCCGGGACAGGGGGGAGTGGGAAAGAGTTCTTC	CSANSGTGGSGKEFF
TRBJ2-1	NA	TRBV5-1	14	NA	TGCGCCAGCAGCTTGGCCGAAGTGTACAATGAGCAGTTCTTC	CASSLAEVYNEQFF
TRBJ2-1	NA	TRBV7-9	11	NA	TGTGCCAGCAGCTTAGCTTTTGAGCAGTTCTTC	CASSLAFEQFF
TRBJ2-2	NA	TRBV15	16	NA	TGTGCCACCAGCAGGGGGGGGCTATCCAACACCGGGGAGCTGTTTTTT	CATSRGGLSNTGELFF
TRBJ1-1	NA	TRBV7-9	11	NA	TGTGCCAGCAGCTCCGGCGTAGAAGCTTTCTTT	CASSSGVEAFF
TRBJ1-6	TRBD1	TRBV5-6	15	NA	TGTGCCAGCAGCTGGAGGAGGACAGGGCGATCACCCCTCCACTTT	CASSWRRTGRSPLHF
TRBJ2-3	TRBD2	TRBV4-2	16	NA	TGTGCCAGCAGCCAACTAAAAGCGGGGGGCTCAGATACGCAGTATTTT	CASSQLKAGGSDTQYF
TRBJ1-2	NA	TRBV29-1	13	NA	TGCAGCGCAAGCCCCCGGGGGGACTATGGCTACACCTTC	CSASPRGDYGYTF
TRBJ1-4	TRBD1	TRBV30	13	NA	TGTGCCTGGAGTTCGGGACAGGATGAAAAACTGTTTTTT	CAWSSGQDEKLFF
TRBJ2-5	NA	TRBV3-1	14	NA	TGTGCCAGCAGACCACGGGACTTCCAAGAGACCCAGTACTTC	CASRPRDFQETQYF
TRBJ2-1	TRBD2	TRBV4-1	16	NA	TGCGCCAGCAGCCGGGGTAGCGGGGCCCTCTACAATGAGCAGTTCTTC	CASSRGSGALYNEQFF